The 13 T cell receptor beta chains reported below all come from one sample, sequenced in a study of blood T cell repertoires in COVID-19. TCRdb keeps only in-frame clones here, not all; method: immunoSEQ multiplex PCR. The table includes about 70,000 clones, 70% to 90% detected once. Sequenced: peripheral blood. The receptors come from a woman of 80 years or more with acute or convalescent COVID-19.

Comment on this clone: Mismatch with germline at one junction end may stem from a read error. The rearrangement joins TRBV5-1 to TRBJ1-3, with a possible D match to TRBD1 (5 bases). The CDR3 is made up of 15 amino acids. Germline CDR1 SGHRS, CDR2 YFSETQ. The CDR3 nucleotides read TGCGCCCGCAGCTTGGCCGGGGGGGATGGAAACACCATATATTTT. It yields the protein CARSLAGGDGNTIYF.

The chain has TRBV6-6 and TRBJ1-6; 11 bases align to TRBD1. The V segment lost 6 bases and the J segment 8 bases; nucleotides outside the gene matches: 9. This CDR3 is 16 amino acids long. CDR1 and CDR2 (germline): MNHNY, SVGAGI (reference sequence). CDR3 loop: CASSIGAGQGDSPLHF. The CDR3 DNA is TGTGCCAGCAGCATCGGAGCGGGACAGGGGGATTCACCCCTCCACTTT.

The chain joins TRBV12-3 or TRBV12-4 to TRBJ1-1; D uncertain. The CDR3 is 12 amino acids. V lost 6 bases and J 3 bases, leaving 8 bases between the germline ends. CDR3 in amino acids: CASSPQYTEAFF. The CDR3 DNA reads as TGTGCCAGCAGCCCACAGTACACTGAAGCTTTCTTT.

The chain combines TRBV19 with TRBJ1-3; tentatively, D is TRBD1 (5 bases). The V end lost 5 bases, the J end lost 4 bases, and 15 bases lay between the germline ends. This CDR3 spans 15 amino acids. Germline V gene lookup returns CDR1 LNHDA and CDR2 SQIVND (reference sequence). CDR3 in amino acids: CASSVGHQRGNTIYF. DNA of the CDR3: TGTGCCAGTAGTGTCGGACACCAGAGAGGAAACACCATATATTTT.

This chain links TRBV30 with TRBJ2-4; 8 nucleotides match TRBD1. CDR1 and CDR2 from the germline V gene are GTSNPN and SVGIG (reference sequence). The V and J ends lost 6 bases and 6 bases, in that order; junction bases with no gene match: 7. The CDR3 extends over 13 amino acids. The CDR3 is CACSDRGANIQYF. The CDR3 nucleotides read TGTGCCTGTTCCGACAGGGGCGCAAACATTCAGTACTTC.

V gene TRBV29-1 combines with J gene TRBJ2-1; no clear D. This CDR3 contains 10 residues. Deletions cut 7 bases from V and 9 bases from J, with 10 bases between. Germline V CDR1 and CDR2: SQVTM, ANQGSEA. CDR3 amino acids: CSAISSEQFF. The CDR3, as DNA: TGCAGCGCCATCTCTAGTGAGCAGTTCTTC.

The genes are TRBV9 and TRBJ1-1; D uncertain. V lost 0 bases and J 8 bases, leaving 8 bases between the germline ends. Germline CDR1 SGDLS, CDR2 YYNGEE. This CDR3 is built from 12 residues. The CDR3 DNA reads TGTGCCAGCAGCGTAGCTACGGGGGAAGCTTTCTTT. The encoded protein is CASSVATGEAFF.

This sequence joins TRBV25-1 and TRBJ2-7; TRBD1 is a possible D gene (5 bases). Germline V gives CDR1 MGHDK, CDR2 SYGVNS. The CDR3 spans 13 residues. The CDR3, as DNA: TGTTCTTCCTGGCAGGGTCATTGGTACGAGCAGTACTTC. This gives the protein CSSWQGHWYEQYF.

This chain links TRBV7-2 with TRBJ1-4; D call uncertain. From germline, CDR1 is SGHTA and CDR2 FQGNSA. The CDR3 runs to 14 residues. Trimming removed 1 base from V and 8 bases from J, with 11 bases in between. The CDR3 sequence: CASSLGPRNEKLFF. Here the CDR3 DNA reads TGTGCCAGCAGCTTAGGTCCGCGGAACGAAAAACTGTTTTTT.

As DNA, the CDR3 is TGTGCCAGCAGCTTAGGAGACTACCGAGGGGCTTTCTTT. Protein: CASSLGDYRGAFF. This chain uses TRBV7-8 with TRBJ1-1; D unclear. Trimming removed 1 base at V and 11 bases at J, with 14 bases between. Per germline, CDR1 SGHVS and CDR2 FQNEAQ. The length of the CDR3 is 13 residues.

This rearrangement joins TRBV10-3 to TRBJ1-1; D remains unclear. The germline CDR1 and CDR2 sequences are ENHRY and SYGVKD. Deletions cut 2 bases from V and 4 bases from J, with 11 bases between. The CDR3 length is 14 residues. The CDR3 region is CAISEGSTITEAFF. The CDR3 coding sequence is TGTGCCATCAGTGAGGGCAGTACCATCACTGAAGCTTTCTTT.

The rearrangement links TRBV5-1 to TRBJ2-5; 10 bases are a match to TRBD2. There are 14 residues in the CDR3. J gave up 7 bases and V 4 bases, and 7 bases lay outside the gene matches. The V gene's germline CDR1 is SGHRS and CDR2 YFSETQ. The CDR3: CASSNSGGLATQYF. CDR3 in DNA: TGCGCCAGCAGCAATAGCGGGGGGCTGGCGACCCAGTACTTC.

The chain combines TRBV7-2 with TRBJ1-5; no reliable D call. The V and J ends lost 5 bases and 7 bases respectively, with 12 bases between them. The CDR3 is 13 residues long. The germline CDR1 and CDR2 sequences are SGHTA and FQGNSA. Written as DNA, the CDR3 is TGTGCCAGCAGCCCAACTTTGTTCCAGCCCCAGCATTTT. Translation gives CASSPTLFQPQHF.